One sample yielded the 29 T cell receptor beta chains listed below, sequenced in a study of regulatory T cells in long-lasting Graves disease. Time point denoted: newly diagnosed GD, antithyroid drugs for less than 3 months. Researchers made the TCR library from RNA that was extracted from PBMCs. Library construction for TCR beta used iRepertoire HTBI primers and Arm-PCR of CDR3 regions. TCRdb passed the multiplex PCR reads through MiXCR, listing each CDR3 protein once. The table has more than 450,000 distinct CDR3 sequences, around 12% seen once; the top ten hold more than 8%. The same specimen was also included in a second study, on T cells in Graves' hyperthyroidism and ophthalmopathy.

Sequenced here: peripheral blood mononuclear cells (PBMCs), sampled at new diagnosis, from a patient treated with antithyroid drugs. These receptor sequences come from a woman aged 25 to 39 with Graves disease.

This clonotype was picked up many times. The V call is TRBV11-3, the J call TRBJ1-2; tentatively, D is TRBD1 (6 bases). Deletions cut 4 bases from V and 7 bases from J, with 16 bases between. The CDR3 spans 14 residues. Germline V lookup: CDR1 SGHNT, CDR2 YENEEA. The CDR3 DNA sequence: TGTGCCAGCAGCTCTCAATGGGGGGCCGGTGGCTACACCTTC. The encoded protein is CASSSQWGAGGYTF.

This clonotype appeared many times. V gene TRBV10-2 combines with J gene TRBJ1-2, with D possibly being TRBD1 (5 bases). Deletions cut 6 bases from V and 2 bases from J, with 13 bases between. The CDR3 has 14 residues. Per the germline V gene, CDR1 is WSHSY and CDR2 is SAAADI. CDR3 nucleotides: TGCGCCAGCAGCTCAGGGCCGCTCAACTATGGCTACACCTTC. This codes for CASSSGPLNYGYTF.

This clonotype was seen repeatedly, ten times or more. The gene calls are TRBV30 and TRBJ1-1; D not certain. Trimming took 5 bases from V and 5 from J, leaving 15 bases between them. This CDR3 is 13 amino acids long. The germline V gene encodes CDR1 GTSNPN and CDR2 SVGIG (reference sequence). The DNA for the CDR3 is TGTGCCTGGGATACCGGGTCCCGGACTGAAGCTTTCTTT. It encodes CAWDTGSRTEAFF.

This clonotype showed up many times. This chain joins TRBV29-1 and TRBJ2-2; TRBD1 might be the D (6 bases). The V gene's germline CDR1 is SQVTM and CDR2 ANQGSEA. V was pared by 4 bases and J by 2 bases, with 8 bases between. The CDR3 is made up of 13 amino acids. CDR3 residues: CSVGTANTGELFF. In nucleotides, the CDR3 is TGCAGCGTTGGGACAGCCAACACCGGGGAGCTGTTTTTT.

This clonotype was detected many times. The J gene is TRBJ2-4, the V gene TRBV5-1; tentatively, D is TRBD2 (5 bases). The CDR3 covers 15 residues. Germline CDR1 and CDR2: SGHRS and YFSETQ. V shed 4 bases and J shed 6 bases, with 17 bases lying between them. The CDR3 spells CASSPILDSANIQYF. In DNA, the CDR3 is TGCGCCAGCAGCCCGATCCTGGACTCCGCAAACATTCAGTACTTC.

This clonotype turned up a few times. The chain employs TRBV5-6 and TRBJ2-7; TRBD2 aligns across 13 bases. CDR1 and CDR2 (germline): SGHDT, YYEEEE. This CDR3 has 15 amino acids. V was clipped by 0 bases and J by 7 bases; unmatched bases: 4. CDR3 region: CASSLETSGRSEQYF. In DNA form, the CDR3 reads TGTGCCAGCAGCTTGGAGACTAGCGGGAGGTCAGAGCAGTACTTC. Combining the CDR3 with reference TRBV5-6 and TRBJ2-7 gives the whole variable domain DAGVTQSPTHLIKTRGQQVTLRCSPKSGHDTVSWYQQALGQGPQFIFQYYEEEERQRGNFPDRFSGHQFPNYSSELNVNALLLGDSALYLCASSLETSGRSEQYFGPGTRLTVT.

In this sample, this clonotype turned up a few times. DNA of the CDR3: TGCGCCAGCAGCCAAGGGCCGCAGGGGAATTCACCCCTCCACTTT. Translation: CASSQGPQGNSPLHF. The chain links TRBV4-1 to TRBJ1-6; D may be TRBD1 (6 bases). Between the trimmed V and J ends, which lost 1 base and 7 bases, there was a span of 11 bases. The germline V gene encodes CDR1 MGHRA and CDR2 YSYEKL. The CDR3 runs to 15 residues.

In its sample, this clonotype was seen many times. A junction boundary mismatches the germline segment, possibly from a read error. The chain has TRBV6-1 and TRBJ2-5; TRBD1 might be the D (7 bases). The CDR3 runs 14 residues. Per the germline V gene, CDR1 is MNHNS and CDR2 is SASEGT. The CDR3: CASSEWRTRGASHF. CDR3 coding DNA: TGTGCCAGCAGTGAATGGAGAACCAGGGGGGCAAGCCACTTC.

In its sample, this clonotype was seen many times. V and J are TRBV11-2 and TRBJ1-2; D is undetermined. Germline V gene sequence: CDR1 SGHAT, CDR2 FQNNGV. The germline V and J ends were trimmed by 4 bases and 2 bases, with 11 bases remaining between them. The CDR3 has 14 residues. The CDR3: CASSYQTENYGYTF. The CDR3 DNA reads TGTGCCAGCAGCTACCAGACGGAAAACTATGGCTACACCTTC. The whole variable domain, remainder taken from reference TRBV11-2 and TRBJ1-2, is EAGVAQSPRYKIIEKRQSVAFWCNPISGHATLYWYQQILGQGPKLLIQFQNNGVVDDSQLPKDRFSAERLKGVDSTLKIQPAKLEDSAVYLCASSYQTENYGYTFGSGTRLTVV.

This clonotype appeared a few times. The CDR3 bases are TGTGCCAGCAGCCAACCGGGGTTTTTGTCTGGGGCCAACGTCCTGACTTTC. Protein product: CASSQPGFLSGANVLTF. The V call is TRBV28, the J call TRBJ2-6, with a tentative D call TRBD2 (5 bases). V lost 6 bases to trimming and J lost 1 base, with 16 bases between them. Germline V gene data show CDR1 as MDHEN and CDR2 as SYDVKM. CDR3 length: 17 amino acids.

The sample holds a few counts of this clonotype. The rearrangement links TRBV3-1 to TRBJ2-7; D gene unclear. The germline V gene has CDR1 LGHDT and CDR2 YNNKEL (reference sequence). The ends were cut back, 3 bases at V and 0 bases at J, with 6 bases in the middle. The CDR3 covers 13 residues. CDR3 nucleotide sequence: TGTGCCAGCAGCCATATGTACTCCTACGAGCAGTACTTC. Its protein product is CASSHMYSYEQYF.

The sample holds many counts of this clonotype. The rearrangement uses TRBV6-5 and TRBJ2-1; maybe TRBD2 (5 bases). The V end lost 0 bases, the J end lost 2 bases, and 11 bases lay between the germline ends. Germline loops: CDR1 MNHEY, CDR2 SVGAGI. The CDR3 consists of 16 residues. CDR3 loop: CASSYSAAQAYNEQFF. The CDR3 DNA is TGTGCCAGCAGTTACTCAGCGGCGCAGGCCTACAATGAGCAGTTCTTC.

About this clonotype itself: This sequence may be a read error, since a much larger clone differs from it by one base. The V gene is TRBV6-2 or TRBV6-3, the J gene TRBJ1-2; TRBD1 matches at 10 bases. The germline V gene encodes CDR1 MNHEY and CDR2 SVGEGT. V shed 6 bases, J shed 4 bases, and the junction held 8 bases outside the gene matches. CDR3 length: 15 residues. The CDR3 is CASRIPGQGSYGYTF. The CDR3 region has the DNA TGTGCCAGCAGAATACCGGGACAGGGGTCCTATGGCTACACCTTC.

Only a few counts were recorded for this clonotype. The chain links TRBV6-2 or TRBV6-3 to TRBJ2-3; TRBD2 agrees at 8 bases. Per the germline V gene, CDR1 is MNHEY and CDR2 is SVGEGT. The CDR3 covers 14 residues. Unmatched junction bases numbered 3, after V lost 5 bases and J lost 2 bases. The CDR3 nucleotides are TGTGCCAGCAGTACTAGCGGACCCACAGATACGCAGTATTTT. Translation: CASSTSGPTDTQYF.

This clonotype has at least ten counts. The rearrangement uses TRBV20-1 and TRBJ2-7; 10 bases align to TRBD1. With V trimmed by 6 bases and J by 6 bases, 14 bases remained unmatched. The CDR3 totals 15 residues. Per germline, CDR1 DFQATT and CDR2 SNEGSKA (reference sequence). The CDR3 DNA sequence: TGCAGTGCAGACCGACCGGGACAGGGGTCCCTCGAGCAGTACTTC. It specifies CSADRPGQGSLEQYF.

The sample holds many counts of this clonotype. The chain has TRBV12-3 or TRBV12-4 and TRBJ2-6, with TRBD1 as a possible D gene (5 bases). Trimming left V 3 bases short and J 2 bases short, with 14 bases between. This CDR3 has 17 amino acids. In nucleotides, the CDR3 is TGTGCCAGCAGTTTTAGGGGTTTTGGAGCTGGGGCCAACGTCCTGACTTTC. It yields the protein CASSFRGFGAGANVLTF.

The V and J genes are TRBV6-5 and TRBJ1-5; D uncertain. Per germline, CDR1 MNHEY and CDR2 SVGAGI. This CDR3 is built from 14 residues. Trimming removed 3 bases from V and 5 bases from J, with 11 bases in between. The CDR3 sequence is CASSYSAGYQPQHF. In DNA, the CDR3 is TGTGCCAGCAGTTATTCGGCGGGATATCAGCCCCAGCATTTT.

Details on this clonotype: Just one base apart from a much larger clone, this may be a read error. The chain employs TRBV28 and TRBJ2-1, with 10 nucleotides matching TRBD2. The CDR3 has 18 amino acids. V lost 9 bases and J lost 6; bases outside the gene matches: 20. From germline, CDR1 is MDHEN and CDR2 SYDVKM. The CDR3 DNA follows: TGTGCCAGTAGACTCGGACTAGCGGAGTACGTGAGGGCCAATGAGCAGTTCTTC. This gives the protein CASRLGLAEYVRANEQFF. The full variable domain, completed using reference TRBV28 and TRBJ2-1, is DVKVTQSSRYLVKRTGEKVFLECVQDMDHENMFWYRQDPGLGLRLIYFSYDVKMKEKGDIPEGYSVSREKKERFSLILESASTNQTSMYLCASRLGLAEYVRANEQFFGPGTRLTVL.

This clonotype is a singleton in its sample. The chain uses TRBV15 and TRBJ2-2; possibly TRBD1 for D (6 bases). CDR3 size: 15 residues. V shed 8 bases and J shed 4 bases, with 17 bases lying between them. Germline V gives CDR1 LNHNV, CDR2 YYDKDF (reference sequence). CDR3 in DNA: TGTGCCACCGAGTCTGTGGACAGCCGCACCGGGGAGCTGTTTTTT. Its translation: CATESVDSRTGELFF.

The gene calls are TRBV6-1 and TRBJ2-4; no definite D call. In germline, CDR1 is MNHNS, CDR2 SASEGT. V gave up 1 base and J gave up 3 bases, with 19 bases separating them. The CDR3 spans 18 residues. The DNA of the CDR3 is TGTGCCAGCAGTGAAGAGTGGACCATGACTGTTCGCAAAAACATTCAGTACTTC. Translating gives CASSEEWTMTVRKNIQYF.

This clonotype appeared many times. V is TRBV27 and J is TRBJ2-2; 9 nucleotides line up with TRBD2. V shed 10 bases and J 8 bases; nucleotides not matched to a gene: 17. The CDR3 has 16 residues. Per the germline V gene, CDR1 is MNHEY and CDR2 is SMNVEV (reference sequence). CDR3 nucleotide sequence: TGTGCCAACCTATGGGAGGCGGGAGGGATAGCTGGGGAGCTGTTTTTT. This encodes CANLWEAGGIAGELFF.

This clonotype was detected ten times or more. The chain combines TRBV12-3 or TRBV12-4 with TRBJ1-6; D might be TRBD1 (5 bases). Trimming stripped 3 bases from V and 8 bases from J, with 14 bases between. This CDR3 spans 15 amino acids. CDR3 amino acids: CASSLTGTGDSPLHF. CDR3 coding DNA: TGTGCCAGCAGTTTGACCGGGACCGGTGATTCACCCCTCCACTTT.

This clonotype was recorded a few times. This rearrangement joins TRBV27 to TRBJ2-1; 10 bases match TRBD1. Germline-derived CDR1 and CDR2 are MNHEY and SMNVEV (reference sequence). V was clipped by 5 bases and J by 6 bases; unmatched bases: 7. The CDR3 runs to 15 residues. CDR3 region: CASSPGTGAGNEQFF. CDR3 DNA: TGTGCCAGCAGTCCCGGGACAGGGGCCGGCAATGAGCAGTTCTTC.

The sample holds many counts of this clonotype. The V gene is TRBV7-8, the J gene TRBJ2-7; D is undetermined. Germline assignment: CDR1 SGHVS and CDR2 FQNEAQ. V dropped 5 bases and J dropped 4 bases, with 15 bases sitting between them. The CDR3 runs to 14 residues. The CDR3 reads CASSPSPMWYEQYF. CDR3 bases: TGTGCCAGCAGCCCCAGTCCTATGTGGTACGAGCAGTACTTC.

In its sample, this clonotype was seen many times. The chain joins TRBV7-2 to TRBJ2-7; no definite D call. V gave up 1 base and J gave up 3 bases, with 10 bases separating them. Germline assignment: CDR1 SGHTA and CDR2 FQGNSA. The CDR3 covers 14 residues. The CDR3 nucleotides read TGTGCCAGCAGCTTAGGGGTTCGTAGCTACGAGCAGTACTTC. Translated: CASSLGVRSYEQYF.

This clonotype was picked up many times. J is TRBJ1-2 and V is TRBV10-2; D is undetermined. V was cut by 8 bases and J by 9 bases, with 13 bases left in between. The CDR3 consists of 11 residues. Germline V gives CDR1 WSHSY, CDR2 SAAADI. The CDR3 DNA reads TGCGCCAGCCTGGACGTCGGAAGCTACACCTTC. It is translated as CASLDVGSYTF.

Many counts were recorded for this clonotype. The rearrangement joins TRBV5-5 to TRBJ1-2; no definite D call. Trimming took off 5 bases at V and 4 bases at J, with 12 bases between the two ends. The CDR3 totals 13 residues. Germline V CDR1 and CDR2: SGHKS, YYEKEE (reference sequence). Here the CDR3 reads CASSTLGSYGYTF. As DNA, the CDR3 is TGTGCCAGCAGTACCTTGGGAAGCTATGGCTACACCTTC.

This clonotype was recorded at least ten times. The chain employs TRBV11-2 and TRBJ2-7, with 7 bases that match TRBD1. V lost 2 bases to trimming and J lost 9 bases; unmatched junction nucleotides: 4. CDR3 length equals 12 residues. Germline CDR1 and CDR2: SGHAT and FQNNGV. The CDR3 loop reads CASSLRTGSQYF. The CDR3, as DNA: TGTGCCAGCAGCTTACGGACAGGCTCGCAGTACTTC.

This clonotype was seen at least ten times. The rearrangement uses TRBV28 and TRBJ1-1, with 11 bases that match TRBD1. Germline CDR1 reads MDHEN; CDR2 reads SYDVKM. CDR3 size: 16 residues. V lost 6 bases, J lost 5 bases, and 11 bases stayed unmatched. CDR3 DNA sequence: TGTGCCAGCAGGCAGGACAGGGGGCGCTGGGGAACTGAAGCTTTCTTT. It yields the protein CASRQDRGRWGTEAFF.